Below are 15 T cell receptor beta chains sequenced from a single sample in a study of blood T cell repertoires in COVID-19. Profiled with immunoSEQ multiplex PCR; TCRdb holds only in-frame clones, not every one. Here the sample spans 130,000 to 150,000 clones, 75% to 90% being singletons. The sequenced sample was peripheral blood. These receptors were collected from a man between 70 and 80 years old who had recovered from COVID-19.

CDR3 loop: CASSLGEGTVLGYTF. The CDR3 bases are TGTGCCAGCAGCTTGGGAGAGGGGACAGTGCTTGGCTACACCTTC. This rearrangement joins TRBV5-6 to TRBJ1-2; TRBD1 matches at 7 bases. Looked up from germline, CDR1 is SGHDT and CDR2 is YYEEEE. V dropped 0 bases and J dropped 7; count of bases not matched to a gene: 9. The CDR3 has 15 residues.

The chain joins TRBV9 to TRBJ2-3; 11 nucleotides align to TRBD1. The CDR3 runs to 16 residues. Germline CDR1 reads SGDLS; CDR2 reads YYNGEE. With 7 bases clipped from V and 4 bases from J, the junction kept 11 bases outside the gene matches. CDR3 nucleotide sequence: TGTGCCAGCGGGCCCCGGACAGGGGGCTTAGCAGATACGCAGTATTTT. Residues: CASGPRTGGLADTQYF.

Note on this clone: The same CDR3 can be traced to other DNA sequences in this sample. J is TRBJ2-2 and V is TRBV9, with TRBD2 as a possible D gene (6 bases). The germline V and J ends were trimmed by 4 bases and 6 bases, with 7 bases remaining between them. Germline V gives CDR1 SGDLS, CDR2 YYNGEE. CDR3 length: 12 residues. CDR3: CASSPGAGELFF. The DNA for the CDR3 is TGTGCCAGCAGCCCGGGGGCCGGGGAGCTGTTTTTT.

The chain recombines TRBV10-3 with TRBJ2-5; 8 bases are a match to TRBD2. With 10 bases clipped from V and 4 bases from J, the junction kept 14 bases outside the gene matches. This CDR3 has 15 amino acids. Looked up from germline, CDR1 is ENHRY and CDR2 is SYGVKD. In DNA, the CDR3 is TGTGCCACTAGTTCTAAAGCGGGAGCGGGAGAGACCCAGTACTTC. This encodes CATSSKAGAGETQYF.

The genes are TRBV9 and TRBJ1-1; D possibly corresponds to TRBD1 (5 bases). V lost 0 bases to trimming and J lost 1 base, with 7 bases between them. The CDR3 is 14 amino acids. Germline CDR1 is SGDLS and CDR2 is YYNGEE. The CDR3 region is CASSVGGKNTEAFF. The CDR3 nucleotides are TGTGCCAGCAGCGTAGGGGGCAAGAACACTGAAGCTTTCTTT.

CDR3: CASSEGGDERGYTF. CDR3 nucleotide sequence: TGTGCCAGCAGTGAGGGAGGGGATGAGCGGGGCTACACCTTC. The V call is TRBV25-1, the J call TRBJ1-2, with D tentatively TRBD1 (5 bases). Per germline, CDR1 MGHDK and CDR2 SYGVNS. V was cut by 3 bases and J by 8 bases, with 16 bases left in between. The CDR3 runs 14 residues.

The chain has TRBV3-1 (or the pseudogene TRBV3-2) and TRBJ2-5; D may be TRBD1 (5 bases). V dropped 0 bases and J dropped 3 bases, with 14 bases sitting between them. CDR1 and CDR2 (germline): LGHDT, YNNKEL (reference sequence). The CDR3 is 16 residues long. The CDR3 protein is CASSQDRKGPEETQYF. As DNA, the CDR3 is TGTGCCAGCAGCCAAGATAGGAAGGGGCCCGAAGAGACCCAGTACTTC.

The chain employs TRBV4-1 and TRBJ2-7; tentative D call: TRBD1 (5 bases). The CDR3 sequence is 14 residues long. The V gene lost 4 bases and the J gene lost 0 bases, with 10 bases spanning the gap. Germline-derived CDR1 and CDR2 are MGHRA and YSYEKL. The CDR3: CASSPLGHSYEQYF. The CDR3 coding sequence is TGCGCCAGCAGCCCCCTTGGACACTCCTACGAGCAGTACTTC.

This chain links TRBV15 with TRBJ2-7, with a weak D call TRBD2 (7 bases). CDR3 size: 12 residues. V dropped 0 bases and J dropped 12 bases, with 12 bases sitting between them. Germline-derived CDR1 and CDR2 are LNHNV and YYDKDF (reference sequence). The CDR3 DNA reads TGTGCCACCAGCAGAGATGGGGGGGCGACGTACTTC. Amino acids: CATSRDGGATYF.

The J gene is TRBJ1-4, the V gene TRBV7-3; a weak D match, TRBD1 (5 bases). The CDR3 extends over 18 amino acids. Trimming took off 1 base at V and 3 bases at J, with 18 bases between the two ends. The germline gives CDR1 SGHTA, CDR2 FQGTGA. CDR3 residues: CASSLMGRGLGANEKLFF. CDR3 sequence (DNA): TGTGCCAGCAGCTTAATGGGGAGGGGTCTTGGGGCTAATGAAAAACTGTTTTTT.

V and J are TRBV5-1 and TRBJ1-1, with 8 bases identical to TRBD1. Losses at the gene ends were 1 base for V and 2 bases for J; bases not matched to a gene: 4. Per germline, CDR1 SGHRS and CDR2 YFSETQ. The CDR3 is 15 residues long. The CDR3 DNA follows: TGCGCCAGCAGCTTGATTGGACAGGGAAACACTGAAGCTTTCTTT. Its translation is CASSLIGQGNTEAFF. The full variable domain, rest sourced from reference TRBV5-1 and TRBJ1-1, is KAGVTQTPRYLIKTRGQQVTLSCSPISGHRSVSWYQQTPGQGLQFLFEYFSETQRNKGNFPGRFSGRQFSNSRSEMNVSTLELGDSALYLCASSLIGQGNTEAFFGQGTRLTVV.

The rearrangement links TRBV5-1 to TRBJ2-7, with 9 nucleotides matching TRBD1. The CDR3 totals 15 residues. CDR1 and CDR2 (germline): SGHRS, YFSETQ. Germline trimming cut 4 bases from V and 0 bases from J; bases unmatched to any gene: 5. The CDR3, as DNA: TGCGCCAGCAGCCCCCCGGGACAGGGCTCCTACGAGCAGTACTTC. It codes for CASSPPGQGSYEQYF.

This rearrangement joins TRBV27 to TRBJ1-5, with D possibly matching TRBD1 (6 bases). Germline lookup yields CDR1 MNHEY and CDR2 SMNVEV (reference sequence). Trimming left V 4 bases short and J 7 bases short, with 17 bases between. The CDR3 runs 15 residues. The CDR3 here is CASSYTPIQGQPQHF. The CDR3 DNA sequence: TGTGCCAGCAGTTATACCCCAATACAGGGCCAGCCCCAGCATTTT.

This chain links TRBV30 with TRBJ2-3; 7 bases fit TRBD2. Germline V lookup: CDR1 GTSNPN, CDR2 SVGIG (reference sequence). The trim removed 4 bases at V and 0 bases at J, leaving 7 bases unmatched. CDR3 size: 15 residues. Written as DNA, the CDR3 is TGTGCCTGGAAGGAGGGGAGGGGCAGCACAGATACGCAGTATTTT. Residues: CAWKEGRGSTDTQYF.

This chain uses TRBV24-1 with TRBJ2-1; 10 bases line up with TRBD2. Germline V CDR1 and CDR2: KGHDR, SFDVKD. V was pared by 5 bases and J by 0 bases, with 15 bases of the junction left unmatched. This CDR3 spans 20 amino acids. The CDR3 DNA sequence: TGTGCCACCAGTGCTCCTAGGCGCCTAGCGGGGGATAGCTCCTACAATGAGCAGTTCTTC. This gives the protein CATSAPRRLAGDSSYNEQFF.